Each of the 23 T cell receptor beta chains below was sequenced from the same sample in a study of human T cells and chemical hapten exposure. Time point specified: pre-sensitization, week 0. Treatment defined: therapeutic diphenylcyclopropenone sensitization with weekly scalp DPC. A single record per CDR3 protein comes from TCRdb applying MiXCR to the RACE reads. This sample has tens of thousands of distinct CDR3 sequences, with roughly 10% found just once. The sequences come from whole blood, collected in connection with sensitization to the hapten diphenylcyclopropenone (DPC). These receptors all come from a man younger than 45 with alopecia areata. Some clones in this sample may be carry-over from other donors' samples.

This clonotype was counted many times. The CDR3 nucleotides are TGTGCCAGCAAGACAGGGTATGGTAATTCACCCCTCCACTTT. This encodes CASKTGYGNSPLHF. The chain carries TRBV7-2 and TRBJ1-6; 7 bases are shared with TRBD1. The CDR3 totals 14 residues. V lost 7 bases, J lost 6 bases, and 6 bases stayed unmatched. Germline V CDR1 and CDR2: SGHTA, FQGNSA.

This clonotype was counted at least ten times. The chain is built from TRBV20-1 and TRBJ2-7; 10 bases agree with TRBD2. Germline loops: CDR1 DFQATT, CDR2 SNEGSKA (reference sequence). V dropped 3 bases and J dropped 5; count of bases not matched to a gene: 13. The CDR3 runs to 16 residues. The CDR3 spells CSASGRGLAGVHEQYV. The DNA for the CDR3 is TGCAGTGCTAGTGGGAGGGGGCTAGCGGGAGTCCACGAGCAGTACGTC.

This clonotype was counted only a few times. V gene TRBV12-3 or TRBV12-4 combines with J gene TRBJ1-6, with D perhaps TRBD1 (6 bases). V dropped 4 bases and J dropped 5 bases, with 12 bases sitting between them. This CDR3 is 15 amino acids long. Here the CDR3 DNA reads TGTGCCAGCAGTTCATTAGGGGGAAATAATTCACCCCTCCACTTT. Translated, it gives CASSSLGGNNSPLHF.

As to this clonotype: A much more abundant neighbour one base away suggests this may be a read error. V usage is TRBV6-5 and J usage is TRBJ1-6; no clear D. Germline-derived CDR1 and CDR2 are MNHEY and SVGAGI. The CDR3 covers 17 residues. V lost 5 bases and J lost 0, with 14 bases in between. CDR3 nucleotide sequence: TGTGCCAGCAGTCCCCGGGCCTTCGGCTCCTATAATTCACCCCTCCACTTT. Its translation is CASSPRAFGSYNSPLHF.

This clonotype was recorded many times. The rearrangement links TRBV28 to TRBJ2-1; TRBD2 is a possible D gene (7 bases). The CDR3 length is 17 residues. In germline, CDR1 is MDHEN, CDR2 SYDVKM. V was clipped by 1 base and J by 8 bases, with 21 bases between them. The CDR3 region is CASSLSPPGGPGDEQFF. For the CDR3, the DNA is TGTGCCAGCAGTTTATCCCCTCCCGGGGGGCCGGGGGATGAGCAGTTCTTC.

This clonotype has just one count. The CDR3 DNA reads TGCAGTGCTAGACAGACTAGCGGGGGACACGAGCAGTACTTC. The encoded protein is CSARQTSGGHEQYF. The rearrangement joins TRBV20-1 to TRBJ2-7, with 12 bases fitting TRBD2. CDR1 and CDR2 (germline): DFQATT, SNEGSKA (reference sequence). V was pared by 2 bases and J by 5 bases, with 4 bases of the junction left unmatched. The CDR3 length is 14 residues.

This clonotype was counted only a few times. The chain uses TRBV6-5 and TRBJ2-1; no definite D call. Germline V gene data show CDR1 as MNHEY and CDR2 as SVGAGI. Trimming removed 0 bases from V and 6 bases from J, with 9 bases in between. The CDR3 has 14 amino acids. CDR3 coding DNA: TGTGCCAGCAGTTACTCTCGGATATCCAATGAGCAGTTCTTC. It codes for CASSYSRISNEQFF.

This sequence joins TRBV18 and TRBJ1-6; a weak D match, TRBD1 (5 bases). CDR1 and CDR2 from the germline V gene are KGHSH and LQKENI. The CDR3 is 15 amino acids. V gave up 6 bases and J gave up 5 bases, with 14 bases separating them. CDR3 residues: CASSLRQGNNSPLHF. CDR3 DNA: TGTGCCAGCTCTCTTAGGCAGGGAAATAATTCACCCCTCCACTTT.

This rearrangement joins TRBV2 to TRBJ2-5; D is perhaps TRBD2 (6 bases). With 2 bases removed from V and 1 base from J, the gap between germline ends came to 8 bases. CDR1 is SNHLY, CDR2 FYNNEI, per germline. The CDR3 extends over 14 amino acids. As DNA, the CDR3 is TGTGCCAGCAGTGAAACTAGCCGCCAAGAGACCCAGTACTTC. Protein: CASSETSRQETQYF.

This clonotype came up many times. V is TRBV28 and J is TRBJ2-3, with 8 bases aligning to TRBD2. Unmatched junction bases numbered 7, after V lost 5 bases and J lost 6 bases. The CDR3 sequence is 14 residues long. Germline V lookup: CDR1 MDHEN, CDR2 SYDVKM. The CDR3 nucleotides read TGTGCCAGCAGTCCCCCCGGGAGGGGTGATACGCAGTATTTT. It yields the protein CASSPPGRGDTQYF.

The chain has TRBV27 and TRBJ2-3; weak D call: TRBD2 (5 bases). The CDR3 length is 14 residues. The ends were cut back, 2 bases at V and 4 bases at J, with 10 bases in the middle. Germline V lookup: CDR1 MNHEY, CDR2 SMNVEV (reference sequence). The DNA of the CDR3 is TGTGCCAGCAGTTTACGACTAACGGCAGATACGCAGTATTTT. This codes for CASSLRLTADTQYF.

A word on this clonotype: One end of the junction is discordant with germline, which a read error may explain. The chain uses TRBV6-5 and TRBJ2-2, with 7 bases fitting TRBD2. This CDR3 spans 14 amino acids. Per germline, CDR1 MNHEY and CDR2 SVGAGI. The CDR3 sequence is CVSSPQLASGELFF. The CDR3 region has the DNA TGTGTCAGCAGCCCCCAACTAGCGTCCGGGGAGCTGTTTTTT.

This clonotype appeared many times. The rearrangement uses TRBV6-5 and TRBJ2-7, with unresolved D. CDR3 size: 12 residues. The V gene lost 6 bases and the J gene lost 5 bases, with 11 bases spanning the gap. The germline CDR1 and CDR2 sequences are MNHEY and SVGAGI. CDR3 sequence: CASSPTVNEQYF. CDR3 in DNA: TGTGCCAGCAGCCCTACAGTAAACGAGCAGTACTTC.

The V gene is TRBV19, the J gene TRBJ2-5; D is uncertain. Trimming removed 1 base at V and 9 bases at J, with 12 bases between. The CDR3 covers 13 residues. Germline V gives CDR1 LNHDA, CDR2 SQIVND (reference sequence). CDR3 bases: TGTGCCAGTAGTATAGGAACGACCAGACCCCAGTACTTC. This gives the protein CASSIGTTRPQYF.

This clonotype came up many times. The rearrangement joins TRBV4-2 to TRBJ2-6; TRBD2 matches 10 bases. The CDR3 has 23 residues. The germline CDR1 and CDR2 sequences are LGHNA and YNFKEQ. J gave up 1 base and V 0 bases, and 18 bases lay outside the gene matches. CDR3 protein: CASSQDFVVAGGRSSSGANVLTF. CDR3 nucleotides: TGTGCCAGCAGCCAAGATTTTGTCGTAGCGGGGGGAAGAAGTTCTTCTGGGGCCAACGTCCTGACTTTC.

This clonotype was found many times. This chain uses TRBV19 with TRBJ1-5, with D possibly being TRBD1 (6 bases). V shed 5 bases and J shed 0 bases, with 11 bases lying between them. The CDR3 length is 15 residues. Looked up from germline, CDR1 is LNHDA and CDR2 is SQIVND (reference sequence). The CDR3 loop is CASSLAGVSNQPQHF. CDR3 DNA: TGTGCCAGTAGTTTGGCAGGGGTTAGCAATCAGCCCCAGCATTTT.

This clonotype was observed a handful of times. This chain connects TRBV12-3 or TRBV12-4 to TRBJ2-3; the D call may be TRBD1 or TRBD2 (6 bases each). The CDR3 extends over 13 amino acids. V lost 4 bases and J 5 bases, leaving 10 bases between the germline ends. The CDR3 loop is CASSSGGRDTQYF. Here the CDR3 DNA reads TGTGCCAGCAGTTCCGGGGGCCGAGATACGCAGTATTTT.

This clonotype was seen more than once but under ten times. The gene calls are TRBV7-9 and TRBJ2-7; tentative D call: TRBD1 (5 bases). Looked up from germline, CDR1 is SEHNR and CDR2 is FQNEAQ (reference sequence). Trimming cost V 1 base and J 5 bases, with 12 bases left between them. The CDR3 spans 14 residues. In DNA form, the CDR3 reads TGTGCCAGCAGCTTAGGGGTAGGGGCCGACGAGCAGTACTTC. It specifies CASSLGVGADEQYF.

This clonotype was recorded a few times. The V call is TRBV3-1, the J call TRBJ1-6; maybe TRBD1 (6 bases). Germline values: CDR1 LGHDT, CDR2 YNNKEL (reference sequence). This CDR3 has 15 residues. Trimming took 0 bases from V and 7 from J, leaving 10 bases between them. CDR3 loop: CASSQDGGQNSPLHF. CDR3 DNA sequence: TGTGCCAGCAGCCAAGATGGGGGGCAGAATTCACCCCTCCACTTT.

In this sample, this clonotype turned up a few times. The chain combines TRBV7-6 with TRBJ2-7, with D tentatively TRBD2 (5 bases). Germline CDR1 is SGHVS and CDR2 is FNYEAQ. This CDR3 is built from 15 residues. V lost 1 base to trimming and J lost 3 bases, with 13 bases between them. The CDR3 nucleotides are TGTGCCAGCAGCTTAGGTGCGTCCCGGGACTACGAGCAGTACTTC. Translating gives CASSLGASRDYEQYF. Looking up the rest from reference TRBV7-6 and TRBJ2-7 gives the full variable domain: GAGVSQSPRYKVTKRGQDVALRCDPISGHVSLYWYRQALGQGPEFLTYFNYEAQQDKSGLPNDRFSAERPEGSISTLTIQRTEQRDSAMYRCASSLGASRDYEQYFGPGTRLTVT.

This clonotype occurred many times. J is TRBJ2-3 and V is TRBV7-8; D is perhaps TRBD1 (6 bases). CDR1 is SGHVS and CDR2 is FQNEAQ in the germline V gene. The CDR3 sequence is 13 residues long. The ends were cut back, 7 bases at V and 2 bases at J, with 10 bases in the middle. The CDR3 DNA reads TGTGCCAGCAACAGGGAGTTCACAGATACGCAGTATTTT. It yields the protein CASNREFTDTQYF.

This clonotype was observed a handful of times. The chain combines TRBV29-1 with TRBJ2-2, with TRBD2 as a possible D gene (6 bases). V lost 7 bases and J lost 7, with 16 bases in between. Germline CDR1 is SQVTM and CDR2 is ANQGSEA. CDR3 length: 13 amino acids. The DNA of the CDR3 is TGCAGCGCAAGGAGGGCTCAGGACGGGGAGCTGTTTTTT. Translated: CSARRAQDGELFF.

This clonotype occurred a few times. The rearrangement joins TRBV10-3 to TRBJ2-3; the D call may be TRBD1 or TRBD2 (7 bases each). Trimming removed 4 bases from V and 0 bases from J, with 14 bases in between. This CDR3 spans 16 amino acids. CDR1 is ENHRY, CDR2 SYGVKD, per germline. The CDR3 region has the DNA TGTGCCATCAGTGTCAGGGGGGGTTCTAGCACAGATACGCAGTATTTT. Protein: CAISVRGGSSTDTQYF.